These 22 T cell receptor beta chains were all obtained from the same sample, sequenced in a study of cytomegalovirus exposure and HLA in healthy donors. PCR involved 60 Vbeta and 13 Jbeta primers. This table comes from immunoSEQ multiplex PCR, and its TCRdb copy is limited to in-frame clones, with some not included. Among some 200,000 clones, 70% to 85% were seen once, and the ten largest hold roughly 0.095%. The material sequenced was PBMCs. These receptor sequences come from a boy aged 2 to 9 in good health and CMV-seronegative.

CDR3 DNA sequence: TGTGCCAGCGGACTAGCGGCAGAGACCCAGTACTTC. Translating it yields CASGLAAETQYF. The gene calls are TRBV7-9 and TRBJ2-5; 10 positions match TRBD2. Trimming at V came to 8 bases and at J to 4 bases, leaving 1 base not matched to a gene. Germline V gene data show CDR1 as SEHNR and CDR2 as FQNEAQ (reference sequence). The CDR3 has 12 residues. The full variable domain, completed using reference TRBV7-9 and TRBJ2-5, is DTGVSQNPRHKITKRGQNVTFRCDPISEHNRLYWYRQTLGQGPEFLTYFQNEAQLEKSRLLSDRFSAERPKGSFSTLEIQRTEQGDSAMYLCASGLAAETQYFGPGTRLLVL.

V is TRBV5-1 and J is TRBJ1-1; TRBD1 agrees at 10 bases. This CDR3 spans 15 amino acids. CDR1 and CDR2 from the germline V gene are SGHRS and YFSETQ. With 4 bases clipped from V and 4 bases from J, the junction kept 7 bases outside the gene matches. CDR3 sequence (DNA): TGCGCCAGCAGCGGGCGGACAGGGGGTGGCACTGAAGCTTTCTTT. It is translated as CASSGRTGGGTEAFF.

The genes are TRBV7-9 and TRBJ1-4, with D possibly being TRBD1 (6 bases). CDR1 is SEHNR and CDR2 is FQNEAQ in the germline V gene (reference sequence). The CDR3 extends over 14 amino acids. Between the trimmed V and J ends, which lost 5 bases and 6 bases, there was a span of 13 bases. The CDR3 nucleotides read TGTGCCAGCAGCCAGCCGGGGGGCGATGAAAAACTGTTTTTT. Encoded protein: CASSQPGGDEKLFF.

Comments on this clone: The same CDR3 also results from other DNA sequences found in this sample. The CDR3 nucleotides read TGCGCCAGCAGCTTGGTAGAAAACCGGGACAGAGGGTCACCCCTCCACTTT. Its translation is CASSLVENRDRGSPLHF. V usage is TRBV5-1 and J usage is TRBJ1-6; 7 positions agree with TRBD1. V lost 0 bases and J lost 10; bases outside the gene matches: 13. The CDR3 length is 17 residues. CDR1 is SGHRS and CDR2 is YFSETQ in the germline V gene.

This clone occurred a few times. As DNA, the CDR3 is TGCGCCAGCAGCTCCTCCCCGGGACTAGCCGTTGCCGAGCAGTACTTC. It encodes CASSSSPGLAVAEQYF. The chain links TRBV5-1 to TRBJ2-7; 9 nucleotides match TRBD2. The CDR3 spans 16 residues. The trim removed 3 bases at V and 6 bases at J, leaving 13 bases unmatched. CDR1 and CDR2 (germline): SGHRS, YFSETQ.

This clone occurred a few times. A junction boundary mismatches the germline segment, possibly from a read error. The chain combines TRBV16 with TRBJ1-4; 8 bases match TRBD1. Germline assignment: CDR1 KGHSY and CDR2 FQNENV. CDR3 length equals 11 residues. This CDR3 reads CASSQGQGRVF. In DNA form, the CDR3 reads TGTGCCAGCAGCCAAGGACAGGGCCGGGTTTTT.

The rearrangement links TRBV21-1 to TRBJ2-7; the DNA was not compared with TRBD2, the D call given in the table. TRBV21-1 is a pseudogene. The CDR3 runs to 17 residues. CDR3 protein: CASSRGRGRLLQAEQYF. In DNA form, the CDR3 reads TGTGCCAGCTCACGCGGGCGAGGGAGGTTATTGCAGGCCGAGCAGTACTTC.

Of note for this clone: At one boundary the junction diverges from the germline segment, which might be a read error. The rearrangement uses TRBV7-9 and TRBJ1-1; 8 positions match TRBD1. The CDR3 consists of 15 residues. Germline loops: CDR1 SEHNR, CDR2 FQNEAQ (reference sequence). The CDR3 reads CSSSSQTGVNTEAFF. CDR3 nucleotides: TGTTCCAGCAGCTCCCAGACAGGGGTGAACACTGAAGCTTTCTTT.

V is TRBV5-4 and J is TRBJ1-1; TRBD1 matches at 7 bases. Germline V gene sequence: CDR1 SGHNT, CDR2 YYREEE (reference sequence). The V and J ends lost 5 bases and 1 base, in that order; junction bases with no gene match: 5. CDR3 length: 14 amino acids. The CDR3 region is CASSRRTGNTEAFF. The CDR3 nucleotides are TGTGCCAGCAGTCGACGGACAGGGAACACTGAAGCTTTCTTT.

This chain uses TRBV6-6 with TRBJ1-3; D unresolved. The CDR3 covers 14 residues. From germline, CDR1 is MNHNY and CDR2 SVGAGI (reference sequence). V was trimmed by 2 bases and J by 6 bases, leaving 11 bases between them. DNA for the CDR3: TGTGCCAGCAGTTACAGGCTGGGCGAAAACACCATATATTTT. This gives the protein CASSYRLGENTIYF.

The J gene is TRBJ2-5, the V gene TRBV15, with 7 bases that match TRBD1. Losses at the gene ends were 1 base for V and 5 bases for J; bases not matched to a gene: 7. Germline assignment: CDR1 LNHNV and CDR2 YYDKDF (reference sequence). This CDR3 region has 15 residues. The CDR3 DNA follows: TGTGCCACCAGCAGAGGAGGGGGCCTCACCGAGACCCAGTACTTC. Translating gives CATSRGGGLTETQYF.

The V and J genes are TRBV6-1 and TRBJ2-5, with TRBD2 as a possible D gene (6 bases). Germline V lookup: CDR1 MNHNS, CDR2 SASEGT. The CDR3 consists of 14 residues. V was cut by 5 bases and J by 5 bases, with 15 bases left in between. The CDR3 spells CASSLKGGFETQYF. The CDR3 DNA is TGTGCCAGCAGTCTCAAAGGAGGGTTCGAGACCCAGTACTTC.

The chain links TRBV5-4 to TRBJ1-1, with TRBD1 identical over 10 bases. CDR3 size: 16 residues. Looked up from germline, CDR1 is SGHNT and CDR2 is YYREEE (reference sequence). The V and J ends lost 1 base and 4 bases, in that order; junction bases with no gene match: 7. CDR3 sequence reads: CASSLRDRGIGTEAFF. CDR3 nucleotide sequence: TGTGCCAGCAGCTTGCGGGACAGGGGAATTGGCACTGAAGCTTTCTTT.

This clone occurred a few times. The genes are TRBV5-6 and TRBJ2-1; D gene unclear. Trimming cost V 0 bases and J 0 bases, with 4 bases left between them. In germline, CDR1 is SGHDT, CDR2 YYEEEE. This CDR3 comprises 14 residues. The CDR3 coding sequence is TGTGCCAGCAGCTTGGTCGGCTCCTACAATGAGCAGTTCTTC. Amino acids: CASSLVGSYNEQFF.

The CDR3 region is CASSSREGTEAFF. The CDR3 nucleotides read TGTGCCAGCAGTAGCAGGGAGGGAACTGAAGCTTTCTTT. The genes are TRBV2 and TRBJ1-1; TRBD1 is a possible D gene (5 bases). The V end lost 5 bases, the J end lost 5 bases, and 12 bases lay between the germline ends. The V gene's germline CDR1 is SNHLY and CDR2 FYNNEI. The length of the CDR3 is 13 residues.

A single count supports this clone. This chain uses TRBV7-3 with TRBJ2-1; perhaps TRBD2 as D (5 bases). Germline CDR1 reads SGHTA; CDR2 reads FQGTGA. The V end lost 0 bases, the J end lost 9 bases, and 9 bases lay between the germline ends. This CDR3 contains 13 residues. In nucleotides, the CDR3 is TGTGCCAGCAGCTTAACTAGCGTTACTGAGCAGTTCTTC. As protein: CASSLTSVTEQFF.

The CDR3 region is CASSRTGWNGEAFF. CDR3 nucleotides: TGTGCCAGCAGCCGGACAGGGTGGAATGGTGAAGCTTTCTTT. This chain connects TRBV6-5 to TRBJ1-1; TRBD1 matches at 8 bases. Germline V gene data show CDR1 as MNHEY and CDR2 as SVGAGI. With 6 bases clipped from V and 7 bases from J, the junction kept 10 bases outside the gene matches. The CDR3 spans 14 residues.

The chain couples TRBV4-3 to TRBJ2-3, with D maybe TRBD2 (6 bases). The CDR3 consists of 13 residues. V lost 2 bases, J lost 3 bases, and 6 bases lay in between. Germline CDR1 reads LGHNA; CDR2 reads YSLEER. The CDR3: CASSQSGTDTQYF. The CDR3 DNA reads TGCGCCAGCAGCCAAAGCGGGACAGATACGCAGTATTTT.

This chain links TRBV2 with TRBJ2-3, with D perhaps matching TRBD1 (5 bases). The CDR3 consists of 16 residues. V lost 3 bases and J 0 bases, leaving 13 bases between the germline ends. Germline V gives CDR1 SNHLY, CDR2 FYNNEI. The CDR3 region is CASSDPTVASTDTQYF. The CDR3 nucleotides are TGTGCCAGCAGTGATCCGACAGTTGCTAGCACAGATACGCAGTATTTT.

This clone was observed once. The chain combines TRBV5-6 with TRBJ1-2; unclear D gene. V lost 0 bases and J lost 3, with 9 bases in between. Germline V gene sequence: CDR1 SGHDT, CDR2 YYEEEE. The CDR3 covers 14 residues. As DNA, the CDR3 is TGTGCCAGCAGCTTGGCGGGGTTAGACTATGGCTACACCTTC. Encoded protein: CASSLAGLDYGYTF.

V gene TRBV27 combines with J gene TRBJ1-5; 8 nucleotides agree with TRBD1. The CDR3 is 18 amino acids. The V segment lost 1 base and the J segment 1 base; nucleotides outside the gene matches: 9. Germline V gene lookup returns CDR1 MNHEY and CDR2 SMNVEV (reference sequence). The CDR3 coding sequence is TGTGCCAGCAGTTTATTCGCAGGGGGCGGTTTAAGCAATCAGCCCCAGCATTTT. Encoded protein: CASSLFAGGGLSNQPQHF.

The rearrangement uses TRBV29-1 and TRBJ1-1; D perhaps matches TRBD1 (5 bases). Looked up from germline, CDR1 is SQVTM and CDR2 is ANQGSEA. Trimming removed 7 bases from V and 1 base from J, with 10 bases in between. The CDR3 is made up of 12 amino acids. The CDR3 nucleotides are TGCAGCGCCGGACACTCGAACACTGAAGCTTTCTTT. Amino acids: CSAGHSNTEAFF.